This T cell receptor beta chain stems from a study of blood T cell repertoires in COVID-19. Study background: Samples of COVID-19 (acute and convalescent) were obtained from the United States, Italy and Spain. PBMCs, B-cell-depleted T cells, or T cells were the source of the cDNA or gDNA that made up the material.

Per germline, CDR1 KGHSH and CDR2 LQKENI. Trimming stripped 4 bases from V and 4 bases from J, with 14 bases between. The CDR3 length is 14 residues. Per the study methods: Reference gene primer amplification yielded estimated nucleated cell counts. The assay was immunoSEQ multiplex PCR, and TCRdb's table has in-frame clones only and misses some. V, J and clone size reflect that table, while D and trimming were determined from the DNA. Of more than 65,000 clones listed, about four fifths are singletons. The V and J genes are TRBV18 and TRBJ2-7, with a tentative D call TRBD1 (6 bases). Input material: peripheral blood. The receptor comes from a woman aged 80 or over with acute or convalescent COVID-19. CDR3 loop: CASSQGRTVYEQYF. CDR3 DNA: TGTGCCAGCTCACAGGGACGGACAGTATACGAGCAGTACTTC.